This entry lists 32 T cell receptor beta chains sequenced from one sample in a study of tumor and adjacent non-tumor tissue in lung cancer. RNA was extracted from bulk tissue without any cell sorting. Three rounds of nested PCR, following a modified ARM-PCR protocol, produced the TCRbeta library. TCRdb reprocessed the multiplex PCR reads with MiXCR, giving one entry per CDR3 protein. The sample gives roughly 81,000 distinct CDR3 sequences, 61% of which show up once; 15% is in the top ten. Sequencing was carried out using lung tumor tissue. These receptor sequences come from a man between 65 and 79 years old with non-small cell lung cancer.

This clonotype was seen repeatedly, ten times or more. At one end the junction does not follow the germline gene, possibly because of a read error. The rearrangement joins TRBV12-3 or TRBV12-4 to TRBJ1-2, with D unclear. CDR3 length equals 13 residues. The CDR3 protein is CASMRNGGPWMAF. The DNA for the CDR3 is TGTGCCAGCATGAGGAACGGCGGTCCTTGGATGGCCTTC.

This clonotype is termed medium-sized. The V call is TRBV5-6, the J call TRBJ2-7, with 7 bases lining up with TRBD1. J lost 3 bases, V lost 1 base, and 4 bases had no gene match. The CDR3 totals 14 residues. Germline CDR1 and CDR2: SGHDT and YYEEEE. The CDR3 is CASSLKGAGYEQYF. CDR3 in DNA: TGTGCCAGCAGCTTGAAGGGGGCTGGCTACGAGCAGTACTTC. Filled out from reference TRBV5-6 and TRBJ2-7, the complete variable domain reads DAGVTQSPTHLIKTRGQQVTLRCSPKSGHDTVSWYQQALGQGPQFIFQYYEEEERQRGNFPDRFSGHQFPNYSSELNVNALLLGDSALYLCASSLKGAGYEQYFGPGTRLTVT.

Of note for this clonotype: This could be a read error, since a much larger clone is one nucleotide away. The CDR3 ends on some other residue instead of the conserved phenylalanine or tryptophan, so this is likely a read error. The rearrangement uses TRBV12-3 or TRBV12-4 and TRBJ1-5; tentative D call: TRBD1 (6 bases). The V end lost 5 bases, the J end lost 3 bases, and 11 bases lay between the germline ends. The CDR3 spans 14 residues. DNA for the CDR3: TGTGCCAGCAGTAAACAGGGCTTCAATCAGCCCCAGCATTAT. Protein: CASSKQGFNQPQHY.

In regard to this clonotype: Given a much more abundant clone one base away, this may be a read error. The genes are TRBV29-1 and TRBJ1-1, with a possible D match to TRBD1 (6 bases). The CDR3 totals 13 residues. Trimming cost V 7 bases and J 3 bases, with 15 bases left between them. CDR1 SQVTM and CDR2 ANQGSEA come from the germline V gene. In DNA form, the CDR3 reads TGCAGCGCCGGGACAAACCCAGACACTGAAGCTTTCTTT. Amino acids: CSAGTNPDTEAFF.

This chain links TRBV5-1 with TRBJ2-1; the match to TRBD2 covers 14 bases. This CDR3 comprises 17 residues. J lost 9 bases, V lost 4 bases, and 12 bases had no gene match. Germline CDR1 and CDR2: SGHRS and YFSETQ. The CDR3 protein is CASSRGMTSGRVGEQFF. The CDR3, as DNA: TGCGCCAGCAGCCGGGGAATGACTAGCGGGAGGGTCGGTGAGCAGTTCTTC.

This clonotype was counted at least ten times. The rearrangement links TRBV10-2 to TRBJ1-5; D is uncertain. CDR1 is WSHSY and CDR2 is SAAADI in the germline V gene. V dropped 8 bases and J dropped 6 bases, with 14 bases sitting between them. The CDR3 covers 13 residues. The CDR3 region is CASGQQTGQPQHF. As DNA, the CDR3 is TGCGCCAGCGGCCAACAGACCGGTCAGCCCCAGCATTTT.

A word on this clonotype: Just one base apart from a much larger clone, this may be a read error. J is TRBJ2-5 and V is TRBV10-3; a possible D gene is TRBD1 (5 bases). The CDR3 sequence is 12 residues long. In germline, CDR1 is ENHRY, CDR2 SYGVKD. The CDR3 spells CSTSQGLETQYF. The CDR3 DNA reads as TGTTCCACGAGTCAGGGATTGGAGACCCAGTACTTC.

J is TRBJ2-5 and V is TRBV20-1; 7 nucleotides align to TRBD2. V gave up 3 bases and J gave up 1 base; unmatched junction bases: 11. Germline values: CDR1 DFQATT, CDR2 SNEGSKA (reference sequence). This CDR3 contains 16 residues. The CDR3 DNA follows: TGCAGTGCTAGTTGGTTGCGGGGGACCTCCCAAGAGACCCAGTACTTC. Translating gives CSASWLRGTSQETQYF.

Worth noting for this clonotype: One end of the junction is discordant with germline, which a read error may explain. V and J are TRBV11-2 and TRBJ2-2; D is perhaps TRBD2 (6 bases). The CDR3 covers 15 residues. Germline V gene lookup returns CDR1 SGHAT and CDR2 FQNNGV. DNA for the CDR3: TGTGTCAGCAGCTCAGAAGCGGTTGCGGCTGGGGAGGAGTTTTTT. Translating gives CVSSSEAVAAGEEFF.

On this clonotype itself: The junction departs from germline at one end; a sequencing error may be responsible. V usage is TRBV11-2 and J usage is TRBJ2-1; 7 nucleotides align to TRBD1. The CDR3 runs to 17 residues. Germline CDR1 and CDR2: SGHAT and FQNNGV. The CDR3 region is CANTLEAGGLRRNLPFF. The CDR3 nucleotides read TGTGCCAACACCTTAGAAGCAGGGGGTCTAAGAAGAAACCTCCCGTTCTTT. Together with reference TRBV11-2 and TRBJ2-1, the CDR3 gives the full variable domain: EAGVAQSPRYKIIEKRQSVAFWCNPISGHATLYWYQQILGQGPKLLIQFQNNGVVDDSQLPKDRFSAERLKGVDSTLKIQPAKLEDSAVYLCANTLEAGGLRRNLPFFGPGTRLTVL.

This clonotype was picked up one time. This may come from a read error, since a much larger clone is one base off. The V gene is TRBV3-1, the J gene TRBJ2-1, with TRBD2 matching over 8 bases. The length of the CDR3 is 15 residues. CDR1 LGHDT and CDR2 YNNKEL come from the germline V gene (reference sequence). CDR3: CTSRLGGGPYNEQFF. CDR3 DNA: TGTACCAGCCGCCTCGGGGGGGGACCCTACAATGAGCAGTTCTTC.

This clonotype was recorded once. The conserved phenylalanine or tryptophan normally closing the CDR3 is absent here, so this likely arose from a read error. This CDR3 is CSHRVSVNSEAFL. DNA of the CDR3: TGCAGTCACAGGGTCTCGGTGAACTCTGAAGCTTTCTTA. The J gene is TRBJ1-1, the V gene TRBV20-1; perhaps TRBD1 as D (6 bases). CDR3 length: 13 amino acids. Germline CDR1 and CDR2: DFQATT and SNEGSKA (reference sequence).

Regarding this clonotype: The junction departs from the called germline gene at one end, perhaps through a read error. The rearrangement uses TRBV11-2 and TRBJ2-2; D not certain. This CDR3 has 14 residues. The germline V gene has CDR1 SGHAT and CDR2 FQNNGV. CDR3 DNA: TGTGCCTGCAGACTGGGGTCGAACACCGGGGAGCTGTTTTTT. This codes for CACRLGSNTGELFF.

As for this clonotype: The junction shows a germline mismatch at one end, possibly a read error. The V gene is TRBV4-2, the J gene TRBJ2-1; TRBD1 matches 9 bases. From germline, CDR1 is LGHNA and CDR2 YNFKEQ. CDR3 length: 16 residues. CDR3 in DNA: TGTGCCAGCAGTGCTAGAGGGACAGGGCTTTACAGTGAGCTGTTCTTC. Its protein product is CASSARGTGLYSELFF.

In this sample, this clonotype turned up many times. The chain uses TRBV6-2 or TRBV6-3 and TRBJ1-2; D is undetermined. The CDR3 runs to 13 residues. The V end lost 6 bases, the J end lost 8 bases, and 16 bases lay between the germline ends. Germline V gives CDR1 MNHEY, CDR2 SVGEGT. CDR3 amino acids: CASSQITRGGYTF. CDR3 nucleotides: TGTGCCAGCAGCCAAATTACCCGAGGAGGCTACACCTTC.

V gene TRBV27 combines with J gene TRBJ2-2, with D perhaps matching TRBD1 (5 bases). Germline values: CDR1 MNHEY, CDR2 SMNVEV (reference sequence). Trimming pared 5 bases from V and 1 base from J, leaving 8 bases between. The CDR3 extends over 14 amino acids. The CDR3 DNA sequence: TGTGCCAGCAGTATAGACAGGAACACCGGGGAGCTGTTTTTT. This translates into CASSIDRNTGELFF.

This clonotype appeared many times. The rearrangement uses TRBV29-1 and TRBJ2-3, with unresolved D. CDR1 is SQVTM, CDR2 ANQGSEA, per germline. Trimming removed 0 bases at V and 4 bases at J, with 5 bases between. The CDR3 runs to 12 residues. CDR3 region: CSVEDGADTQYF. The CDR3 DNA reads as TGCAGCGTTGAAGATGGGGCAGATACGCAGTATTTT.

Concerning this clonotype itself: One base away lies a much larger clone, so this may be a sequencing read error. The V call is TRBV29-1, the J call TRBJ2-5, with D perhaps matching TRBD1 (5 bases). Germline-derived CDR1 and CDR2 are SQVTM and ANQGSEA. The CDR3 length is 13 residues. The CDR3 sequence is CSVARAIQEAQYF. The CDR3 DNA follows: TGCAGCGTTGCCAGGGCCATTCAAGAGGCCCAGTACTTC. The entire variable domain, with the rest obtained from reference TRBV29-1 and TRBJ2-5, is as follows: SAVISQKPSRDICQRGTSLTIQCQVDSQVTMMFWYRQQPGQSLTLIATANQGSEATYESGFVIDKFPISRPNLTFSTLTVSNMSPEDSSIYLCSVARAIQEAQYFGPGTRLLVL.

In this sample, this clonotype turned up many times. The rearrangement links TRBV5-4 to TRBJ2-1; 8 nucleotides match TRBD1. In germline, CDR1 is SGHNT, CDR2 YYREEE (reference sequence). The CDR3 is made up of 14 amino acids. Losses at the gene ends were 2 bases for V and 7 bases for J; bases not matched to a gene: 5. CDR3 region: CASSFGQGANEQFF. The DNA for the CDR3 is TGTGCCAGCAGCTTTGGGCAGGGGGCGAATGAGCAGTTCTTC.

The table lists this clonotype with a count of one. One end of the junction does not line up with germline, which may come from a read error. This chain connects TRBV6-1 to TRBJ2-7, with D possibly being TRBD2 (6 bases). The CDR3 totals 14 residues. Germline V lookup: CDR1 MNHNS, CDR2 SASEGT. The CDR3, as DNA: TGCGCCAGCAGCCTACGGGAGAGCGCCTACGAGCAGTACTTC. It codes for CASSLRESAYEQYF.

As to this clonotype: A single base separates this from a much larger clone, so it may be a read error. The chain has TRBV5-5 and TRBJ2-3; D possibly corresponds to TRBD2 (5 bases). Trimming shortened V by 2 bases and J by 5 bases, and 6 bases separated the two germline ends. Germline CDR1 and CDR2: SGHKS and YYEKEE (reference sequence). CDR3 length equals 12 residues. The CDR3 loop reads CASSFEGDTQYF. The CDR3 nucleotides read TGTGCCAGCAGCTTTGAGGGAGATACGCAGTATTTT.

The CDR3 is CASSIVQGKAYEQYF. The CDR3 region has the DNA TGTGCCAGCAGCATAGTACAGGGGAAGGCCTACGAGCAGTACTTC. The chain uses TRBV11-2 and TRBJ2-7; TRBD1 agrees at 7 bases. Germline V gene sequence: CDR1 SGHAT, CDR2 FQNNGV. V was pared by 5 bases and J by 2 bases, with 9 bases of the junction left unmatched. The CDR3 spans 15 residues.

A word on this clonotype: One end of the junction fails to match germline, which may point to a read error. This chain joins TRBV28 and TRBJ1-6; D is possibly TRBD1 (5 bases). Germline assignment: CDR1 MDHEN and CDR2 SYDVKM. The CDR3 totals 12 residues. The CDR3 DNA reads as TGTGCCAGCAGTTTGAAGTTGGGACCCTTCCACTTT. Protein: CASSLKLGPFHF.

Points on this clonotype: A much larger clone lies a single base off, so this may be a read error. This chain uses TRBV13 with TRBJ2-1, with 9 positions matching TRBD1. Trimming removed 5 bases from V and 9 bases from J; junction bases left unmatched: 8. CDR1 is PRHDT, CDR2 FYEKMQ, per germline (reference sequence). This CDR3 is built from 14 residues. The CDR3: CASSQGQGLIEQFF. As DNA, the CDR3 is TGTGCCAGCAGCCAGGGACAGGGTTTGATTGAGCAGTTCTTC.

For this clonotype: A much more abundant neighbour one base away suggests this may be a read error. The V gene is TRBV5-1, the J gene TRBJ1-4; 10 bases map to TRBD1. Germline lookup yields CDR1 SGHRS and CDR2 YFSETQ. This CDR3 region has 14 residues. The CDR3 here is CDSSPGTGDEKLFF. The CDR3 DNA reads TGCGACAGCAGCCCGGGGACAGGGGACGAAAAACTGTTTTTT.

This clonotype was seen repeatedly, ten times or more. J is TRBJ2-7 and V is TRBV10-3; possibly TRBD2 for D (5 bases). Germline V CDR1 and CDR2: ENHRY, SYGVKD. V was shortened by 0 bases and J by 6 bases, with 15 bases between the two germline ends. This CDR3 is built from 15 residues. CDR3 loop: CAISESGGSSGEQYF. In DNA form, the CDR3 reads TGTGCCATCAGTGAGTCCGGCGGTTCGAGCGGCGAGCAGTACTTC.

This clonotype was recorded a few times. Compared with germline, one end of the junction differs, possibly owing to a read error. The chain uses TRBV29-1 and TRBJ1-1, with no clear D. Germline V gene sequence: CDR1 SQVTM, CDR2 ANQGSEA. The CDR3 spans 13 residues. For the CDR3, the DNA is TGCAGCGTTGATACCGGGCTTGTGATTGAAGCTTTCTTC. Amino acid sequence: CSVDTGLVIEAFF.

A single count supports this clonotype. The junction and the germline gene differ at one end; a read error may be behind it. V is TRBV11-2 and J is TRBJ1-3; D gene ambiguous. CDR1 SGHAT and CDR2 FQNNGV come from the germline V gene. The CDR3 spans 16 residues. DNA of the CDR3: TGTGCCAGCAGCCTTCTCCGCCAGGAGGCCGGAAACGCCATATATTTT. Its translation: CASSLLRQEAGNAIYF. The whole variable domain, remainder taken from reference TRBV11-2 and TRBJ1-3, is EAGVAQSPRYKIIEKRQSVAFWCNPISGHATLYWYQQILGQGPKLLIQFQNNGVVDDSQLPKDRFSAERLKGVDSTLKIQPAKLEDSAVYLCASSLLRQEAGNAIYFGEGSWLTVV.

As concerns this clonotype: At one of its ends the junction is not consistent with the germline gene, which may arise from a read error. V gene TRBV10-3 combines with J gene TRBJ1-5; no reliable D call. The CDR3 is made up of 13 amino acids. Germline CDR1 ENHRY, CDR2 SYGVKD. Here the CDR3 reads CAISTEHNQPLYF. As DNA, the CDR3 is TGTGCCATCAGTACAGAACACAATCAGCCCCTGTATTTT.

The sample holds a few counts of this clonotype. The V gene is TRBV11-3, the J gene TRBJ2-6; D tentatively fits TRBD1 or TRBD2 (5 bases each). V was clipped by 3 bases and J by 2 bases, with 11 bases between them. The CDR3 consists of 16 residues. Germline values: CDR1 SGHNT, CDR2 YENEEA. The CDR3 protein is CASSLLGVTGANVLTF. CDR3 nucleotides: TGTGCCAGCAGCTTGTTGGGGGTGACTGGGGCCAACGTCCTGACTTTC.

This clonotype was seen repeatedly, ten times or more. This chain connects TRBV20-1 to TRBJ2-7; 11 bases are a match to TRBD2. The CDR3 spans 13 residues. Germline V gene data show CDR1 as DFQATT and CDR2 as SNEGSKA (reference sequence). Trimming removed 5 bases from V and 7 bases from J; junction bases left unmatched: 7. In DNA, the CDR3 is TGCAGTGCTGTTAGCGGGAGGGCCAGAGAGCAGTACTTC. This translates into CSAVSGRAREQYF.

CDR3 sequence: CASTSHTGSYGYTF. CDR3 in DNA: TGTGCCAGCACCTCTCATACGGGCTCCTATGGCTACACCTTC. This chain connects TRBV7-8 to TRBJ1-2; D remains ambiguous. The CDR3 has 14 residues. Germline V gene lookup returns CDR1 SGHVS and CDR2 FQNEAQ. Deletions cut 7 bases from V and 4 bases from J, with 16 bases between. The full variable domain, rest sourced from reference TRBV7-8 and TRBJ1-2, is GAGVSQSPRYKVAKRGQDVALRCDPISGHVSLFWYQQALGQGPEFLTYFQNEAQLDKSGLPSDRFFAERPEGSVSTLKIQRTQQEDSAVYLCASTSHTGSYGYTFGSGTRLTVV.